Presented here are 10 T cell receptor beta chains from one specimen sequenced in a study of blood T cells in healthy people across ages. Primers used in a second PCR of roughly 6 to 12 cycles were a sample-barcoded 5' primer and a J-beta primer mix. TCRdb fed the 5' RACE reads into MiXCR, producing one record per CDR3 protein. The top ten clones hold roughly 8% of a sample with 1.5 million to 2 million distinct CDR3 sequences, roughly 30% of them seen once. The sequenced sample consisted of blood. These receptors were obtained from a woman aged 25 to 39 in good health.

The V call is TRBV6-2 or TRBV6-3, the J call TRBJ2-2; D uncertain. With 6 bases removed from V and 5 bases from J, the gap between germline ends came to 13 bases. This CDR3 spans 14 amino acids. The germline gives CDR1 MNHEY, CDR2 SVGEGT. The CDR3 coding sequence is TGTGCCAGCAGACTTACCTCGGTTACCGGGGAGCTGTTTTTT. Amino acids: CASRLTSVTGELFF.

In DNA form, the CDR3 reads TGTGCCAGCAGGGTAGGAGTTATGAACACTGAAGCTTTCTTT. Its translation is CASRVGVMNTEAFF. The chain links TRBV6-1 to TRBJ1-1; D is ambiguous. The CDR3 runs 14 residues. Germline V gene data show CDR1 as MNHNS and CDR2 as SASEGT. Trimming shortened V by 6 bases and J by 0 bases, and 11 bases separated the two germline ends.

This clonotype showed up just a few times. This rearrangement joins TRBV6-6 to TRBJ2-1, with 7 nucleotides matching TRBD2. The CDR3 runs 14 residues. Germline CDR1 is MNHNY and CDR2 is SVGAGI (reference sequence). Unmatched junction bases numbered 5, after V lost 0 bases and J lost 9 bases. DNA of the CDR3: TGTGCCAGCAGTTACTCGGGTAGGGAGGGTGAGCAGTTCTTC. This gives the protein CASSYSGREGEQFF.

This clonotype has a handful of counts. The J gene is TRBJ2-4, the V gene TRBV7-2; D is possibly TRBD1 (6 bases). Germline V lookup: CDR1 SGHTA, CDR2 FQGNSA. This CDR3 has 11 amino acids. V lost 6 bases and J lost 13, with 13 bases in between. CDR3 nucleotide sequence: TGTGCCAGCAGGGCAGGGGATGAGCAGTACTTC. Translation gives CASRAGDEQYF.

This clonotype appeared many times. The J gene is TRBJ1-5, the V gene TRBV29-1, with D unresolved. Trimming took off 4 bases at V and 7 bases at J, with 14 bases between the two ends. CDR3 length: 13 amino acids. The germline V gene encodes CDR1 SQVTM and CDR2 ANQGSEA. For the CDR3, the DNA is TGCAGCGTTGGCCTGGGCGTTGGGCAGCCCCAGCATTTT. It codes for CSVGLGVGQPQHF.

This clonotype has just one count. The chain links TRBV7-3 to TRBJ1-2; 7 nucleotides match TRBD1. The J segment lost 4 bases and the V segment lost 6 bases, leaving 8 bases of the junction unmatched. Germline V gene sequence: CDR1 SGHTA, CDR2 FQGTGA. The CDR3 consists of 14 residues. The DNA for the CDR3 is TGTGCCAGCAGGGGGAGACAGGGAGGCTATGGCTACACCTTC. Translated, it gives CASRGRQGGYGYTF.

This clonotype was observed a single time. This chain joins TRBV30 and TRBJ2-3, with 8 bases lining up with TRBD1. J gave up 2 bases and V 3 bases, and 7 bases lay outside the gene matches. This CDR3 region has 15 residues. Germline CDR1 and CDR2: GTSNPN and SVGIG (reference sequence). CDR3 region: CAWSLGQEFTDTQYF. DNA of the CDR3: TGTGCCTGGAGCCTGGGACAGGAGTTCACAGATACGCAGTATTTT.

On this clonotype: Its ends do not fully match the called genes, so a read error is possible. The V and J genes are TRBV6-1 and TRBJ1-5, with 7 bases matching TRBD1. This CDR3 has 16 amino acids. Germline V gives CDR1 MNHNS, CDR2 SASEGT. CDR3 amino acids: CVSSAGTEYSNQPQHF. CDR3 nucleotides: TGTGTCAGCAGTGCCGGGACAGAGTATAGCAATCAGCCCCAGCATTTT.

The chain carries TRBV10-3 and TRBJ2-3; TRBD2 matches at 8 bases. Losses at the gene ends were 0 bases for V and 4 bases for J; bases not matched to a gene: 9. CDR1 and CDR2 (germline): ENHRY, SYGVKD. The CDR3 has 17 residues. This CDR3 is CAISESIVSGNADTQYF. DNA of the CDR3: TGTGCCATCAGTGAGTCGATCGTTAGCGGGAATGCAGATACGCAGTATTTT.

The chain links TRBV27 to TRBJ2-1; 7 bases are a match to TRBD2. Looked up from germline, CDR1 is MNHEY and CDR2 is SMNVEV (reference sequence). The CDR3 spans 19 residues. The V gene end was trimmed by 7 bases and the J gene end by 1 base; junction bases not matched to a gene: 19. The CDR3 DNA is TGTGCCAGCACCGCGTCGGGGTCTAGCGGTTCCGGGTCCTACAATGAGCAGTTCTTC. Residues: CASTASGSSGSGSYNEQFF.